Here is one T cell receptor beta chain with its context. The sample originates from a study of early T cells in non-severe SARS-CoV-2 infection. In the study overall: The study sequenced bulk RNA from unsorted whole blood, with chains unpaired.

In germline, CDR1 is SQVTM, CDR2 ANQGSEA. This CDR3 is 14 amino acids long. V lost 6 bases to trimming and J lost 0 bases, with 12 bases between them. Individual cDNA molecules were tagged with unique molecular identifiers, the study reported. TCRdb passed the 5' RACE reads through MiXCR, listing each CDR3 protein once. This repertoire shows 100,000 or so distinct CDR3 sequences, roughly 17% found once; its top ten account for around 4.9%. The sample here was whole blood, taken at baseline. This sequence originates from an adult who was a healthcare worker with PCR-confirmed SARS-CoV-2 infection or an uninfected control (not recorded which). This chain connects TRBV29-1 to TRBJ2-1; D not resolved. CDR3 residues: CSVPDSGSYNEQFF. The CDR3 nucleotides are TGCAGCGTCCCGGATTCCGGCTCCTACAATGAGCAGTTCTTC.